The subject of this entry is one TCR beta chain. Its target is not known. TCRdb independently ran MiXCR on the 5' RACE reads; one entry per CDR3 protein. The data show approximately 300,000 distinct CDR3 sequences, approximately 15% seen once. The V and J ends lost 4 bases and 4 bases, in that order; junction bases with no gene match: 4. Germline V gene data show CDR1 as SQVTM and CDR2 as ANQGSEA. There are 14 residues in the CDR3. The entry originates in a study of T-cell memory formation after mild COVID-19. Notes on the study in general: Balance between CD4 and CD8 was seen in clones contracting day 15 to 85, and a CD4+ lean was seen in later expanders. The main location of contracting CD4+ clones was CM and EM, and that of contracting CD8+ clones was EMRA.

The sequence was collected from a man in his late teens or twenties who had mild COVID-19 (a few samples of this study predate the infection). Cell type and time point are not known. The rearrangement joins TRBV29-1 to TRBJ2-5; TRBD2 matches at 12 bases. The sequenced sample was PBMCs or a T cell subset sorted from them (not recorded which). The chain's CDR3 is CSVGPSGGAETQYF. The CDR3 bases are TGCAGCGTTGGCCCTAGCGGGGGGGCAGAGACCCAGTACTTC.